This T cell receptor beta chain was profiled in a study of siplizumab effects on memory and regulatory T cells. Study-level points and caveats: About 75-97% of proliferating CD4+ or CD8+ clones had no assignable naive or memory phenotype. Unstimulated subsets captured only a minor fraction of alloreactive clones. Major contributors to the alloresponse seemed to be naive T cells, which also appeared more diverse than memory cells.

This CDR3 comprises 17 residues. V trimming: 0 bases; J trimming: 2 bases; junction bases outside the gene matches: 10. Germline V gives CDR1 SGHRS, CDR2 YFSETQ. TCRdb's copy holds only in-frame clones and misses some; the assay was immunoSEQ multiplex PCR. The table has 90,000 to 120,000 clones, 92% seen once. As regards this clone: Antigen specificity is unknown.

The TCR was taken from a human donor in good health. The material sequenced was Tregs sorted from blood. V and J are TRBV5-1 and TRBJ2-5; 7 bases map to TRBD2. CDR3 in amino acids: CASSLGTLAKYQETQYF. The CDR3 DNA reads TGCGCCAGCAGCTTGGGGACACTAGCGAAATATCAAGAGACCCAGTACTTC.